The present T cell receptor beta chain was sequenced within a study of blood T cells in healthy people across ages. This clonotype was seen at least ten times. CDR1 is DFQATT, CDR2 SNEGSKA, per germline (reference sequence). The CDR3 is 17 amino acids. Trimming took 6 bases from V and 2 from J, leaving 20 bases between them. The use of a sample-barcoded 5' primer and a J-beta primer mix characterized a second PCR of roughly 6 to 12 cycles. One entry per CDR3 protein results from TCRdb running MiXCR on the 5' RACE reads. Among approximately 810,000 distinct CDR3 sequences, around 26% were seen once, and the ten largest hold 15% to 20%.

The TCR originated in an elderly woman in good health. Source material: blood. The chain uses TRBV20-1 and TRBJ2-6; D might be TRBD2 (6 bases). The CDR3 protein is CSAARGAGRPGANVLTF. Written as DNA, the CDR3 is TGCAGTGCCGCGAGGGGAGCGGGCAGGCCTGGGGCCAACGTCCTGACTTTC.